This T cell receptor (beta chain) was obtained from a study of blood T cell repertoires in COVID-19. Study-level information: Collection of acute and convalescent COVID-19 samples took place in the United States, Italy and Spain. PBMCs, B-cell-depleted T cells, or T cells provided the cDNA or gDNA that made up the material.

Participants reported their clinical history, and cohort assignment relied on those reports. The CDR3 has 15 residues. V lost 1 base to trimming and J lost 6 bases, with 14 bases between them. Per the germline V gene, CDR1 is MGHDK and CDR2 is SYGVNS. Original data processing: Using reference gene primer amplification, nucleated cell counts were estimated. Using immunoSEQ multiplex PCR, the repertoire was profiled, and TCRdb retains in-frame clones only, with some absent. The D gene and trimming were derived from the DNA, and the V and J assignments and clone size from that table. The sample shows hundreds of thousands of clones, about 90% of them seen only once.

This TCR was recovered from a woman aged 25 to 39 with acute COVID-19. The chain employs TRBV25-1 and TRBJ2-3, with D possibly matching TRBD2 (7 bases). Input material: PBMCs or T cells enriched from blood (not recorded which). The DNA for the CDR3 is TGTGCCAGCAGTGAATTCCGGGGGGCCCCGGATACGCAGTATTTT. It specifies CASSEFRGAPDTQYF. Looking up the rest from reference TRBV25-1 and TRBJ2-3 gives the full variable domain: EADIYQTPRYLVIGTGKKITLECSQTMGHDKMYWYQQDPGMELHLIHYSYGVNSTEKGDLSSESTVSRIRTEHFPLTLESARPSHTSQYLCASSEFRGAPDTQYFGPGTRLTVL.